This is a list of T cell receptor beta chains from one sample in a study of graft-versus-host responses after intestinal transplantation. The assay was immunoSEQ multiplex PCR, and TCRdb's table has in-frame clones only and misses some. The sample includes tens of thousands of clones, 90% to 95% seen only once; the top ten take about 0.22%. Antigens of these TCRs are unknown. This specimen was unstimulated CD8+ T cells sorted from spleen or lymph node cells, taken before transplant. These receptors were collected from a human donor who was the organ donor for an intestinal transplant. The CDR3 runs from the conserved cysteine through the conserved F or W. A D gene is named only where the DNA matches it firmly. Rows may omit the clone size; those that give it use once, few, many or a size class.

v_gene,d_gene,abundance,j_gene,CDR3aa,CDR3nt
TRBV9,TRBD2,.,TRBJ2-2,CASSVDLNGGVGELFF,TGTGCCAGCAGCGTAGACTTGAACGGGGGGGTGGGGGAGCTGTTTTTT
TRBV5-1,TRBD1,.,TRBJ2-4,CASSLKQGVTKNIQYF,TGCGCCAGCAGCTTGAAACAGGGGGTAACCAAAAACATTCAGTACTTC
TRBV9,.,.,TRBJ1-6,CASSVGGGPHF,TGTGCCAGCAGCGTAGGGGGGGGGCCCCACTTT
TRBV13,TRBD1,.,TRBJ2-1,CASSGTAARDNEQFF,TGTGCCAGCAGCGGGACAGCGGCGCGGGACAATGAGCAGTTCTTC
TRBV9,TRBD2,.,TRBJ2-5,CASSVDGGARETQYF,TGTGCCAGCAGCGTAGACGGGGGGGCTCGAGAGACCCAGTACTTC
TRBV11-3,TRBD2,.,TRBJ2-2,CASSLDSTGLASGELFF,TGTGCCAGCAGCTTAGATTCTACGGGACTAGCGTCCGGGGAGCTGTTTTTT
TRBV13,.,.,TRBJ1-1,CASCGGFTEAFF,TGTGCCAGCTGCGGGGGGTTCACTGAAGCTTTCTTT
TRBV5-6,.,.,TRBJ2-1,CASSLPYNEQFF,TGTGCCAGCAGCTTGCCCTACAATGAGCAGTTCTTC
TRBV27,.,once,TRBJ1-5,CASSIQGYDQPQHF,TGTGCCAGCAGTATCCAGGGATATGATCAGCCCCAGCATTTT
TRBV27,.,.,TRBJ1-4,CASSLSGEKLFF,TGTGCCAGCAGTTTATCGGGTGAAAAACTGTTTTTT
TRBV4-1,TRBD1,.,TRBJ1-2,CASSQVGGAGYTF,TGCGCCAGCAGCCAGGTAGGGGGCGCCGGCTACACCTTC
TRBV5-1,TRBD1,.,TRBJ2-2,CASSLDRTGGYTGELFF,TGCGCCAGCAGCTTGGATCGGACAGGGGGCTACACCGGGGAGCTGTTTTTT
TRBV7-8,.,.,TRBJ2-2,CASSLTPLQGYGELFF,TGTGCCAGCAGCTTAACCCCCCTACAGGGATACGGGGAGCTGTTTTTT
TRBV2,TRBD1,.,TRBJ1-4,CASSEGGQLRKLFF,TGTGCCAGCAGTGAAGGGGGACAGTTAAGAAAACTGTTTTTT
TRBV5-5,.,.,TRBJ1-2,CASSLADGVFYGYTF,TGTGCCAGCAGCTTGGCGGACGGTGTTTTCTATGGCTACACCTTC
TRBV27,.,.,TRBJ1-2,CASSLTSGPEGYTF,TGTGCCAGCAGTTTAACTTCAGGCCCAGAGGGCTACACCTTC
TRBV6-5,TRBD1,.,TRBJ1-2,CASRVTGGAIYGYTF,TGTGCCAGCAGGGTGACAGGGGGCGCCATCTATGGCTACACCTTC
TRBV28,.,.,TRBJ2-5,CASSFAGGETQYF,TGTGCCAGCAGTTTCGCAGGGGGGGAGACCCAGTACTTC
TRBV9,.,once,TRBJ1-2,CASSVASTGDDDIYGYTF,TGTGCCAGCAGCGTAGCGTCGACGGGGGACGACGATATCTATGGCTACACCTTC
TRBV9,.,.,TRBJ2-1,CASSVEGTSVDEQFF,TGTGCCAGCAGCGTAGAGGGTACCAGCGTCGATGAGCAGTTCTTC
TRBV10-3,TRBD2,once,TRBJ2-3,CAISDPGGGTDTQYF,TGTGCCATCAGTGATCCCGGGGGGGGCACAGATACGCAGTATTTT
TRBV19,TRBD1,.,TRBJ1-2,CASQYTGEPNYGYTF,TGTGCCAGTCAGTACACAGGGGAACCTAACTATGGCTACACCTTC
TRBV29-1,.,.,TRBJ2-1,CSVSSNEQFF,TGCAGCGTTTCGAGTAATGAGCAGTTCTTC
TRBV30,TRBD2,.,TRBJ2-3,CAWTGLAGASSTDTQYF,TGTGCCTGGACGGGACTAGCGGGGGCCTCTAGCACAGATACGCAGTATTTT
TRBV27,.,.,TRBJ1-2,CASIGHRSYGYTF,TGTGCCAGCATTGGGCATAGGAGCTATGGCTACACCTTC
TRBV5-1,TRBD2,.,TRBJ2-7,CASSLAGSSYEQYF,TGCGCCAGCAGCCTAGCGGGGTCCTCCTACGAGCAGTACTTC
TRBV27,.,.,TRBJ1-1,CASSSANTEAFF,TGTGCCAGCAGTTCCGCCAACACTGAAGCTTTCTTT
TRBV28,TRBD2,.,TRBJ2-1,CASSLPGLQVKNEQFF,TGTGCCAGCAGTTTACCGGGACTACAGGTAAAGAATGAGCAGTTCTTC
TRBV30,.,.,TRBJ1-2,CAWSVQNNYGYTF,TGTGCCTGGAGTGTACAAAACAACTATGGCTACACCTTC
TRBV11-3,.,.,TRBJ1-3,CASSSTGTRGTIYF,TGTGCCAGCAGCTCTACCGGGACACGCGGCACCATATATTTT